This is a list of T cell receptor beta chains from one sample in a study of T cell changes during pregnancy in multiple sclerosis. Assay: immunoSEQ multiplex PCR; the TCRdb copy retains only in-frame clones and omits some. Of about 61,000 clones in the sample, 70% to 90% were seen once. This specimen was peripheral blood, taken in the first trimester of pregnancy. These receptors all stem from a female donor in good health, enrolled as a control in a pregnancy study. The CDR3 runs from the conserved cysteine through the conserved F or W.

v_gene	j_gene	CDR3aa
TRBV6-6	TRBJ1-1	CASSPSGLGDTEAFF
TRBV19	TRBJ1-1	CASSIRDRGTEAFF
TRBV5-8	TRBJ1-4	CASSPRDRRNEKLFF
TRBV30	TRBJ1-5	CAWSKVARGKVGQPQHF
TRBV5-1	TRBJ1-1	CASSLEQGSAFF
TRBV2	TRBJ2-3	CASREKRASPITDTQYF
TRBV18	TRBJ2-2	CASPVEGALSGNTGELFF
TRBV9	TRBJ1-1	CASSEDRGGTEAFF
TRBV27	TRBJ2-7	CASSLDRAHEQYF
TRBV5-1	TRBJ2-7	CASSADSRWGRYEQYF
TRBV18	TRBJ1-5	CASSGGRGNQPQHF